This is a list of T cell receptor beta chains from one sample in a study of blood T cell repertoires in COVID-19. The method was immunoSEQ multiplex PCR; TCRdb's version includes in-frame clones alone and lacks a portion of them. The data contain hundreds of thousands of clones, 70% to 90% of them singletons. What was sequenced was PBMCs or T cells enriched from blood (not recorded which). These receptors were obtained from a woman aged 40 to 50 who had recovered from COVID-19. CDR3s include the opening cysteine and the closing phenylalanine or tryptophan. The D gene is left open where the match is weak. Clone size is shown for a subset of rows, as once, few, many or a class of expanded clone.

size: -
J: TRBJ1-5
D: -
V: TRBV9
DNA: TGTGCCAGCAGCGCAACAGGTGGCAATCAGCCCCAGCATTTT
CDR3: CASSATGGNQPQHF

size: -
J: TRBJ1-1
D: -
V: TRBV28
DNA: TGTGCCAGCAGACAGCTTCTCACTGAAGCTTTCTTT
CDR3: CASRQLLTEAFF

size: -
J: TRBJ1-4
D: TRBD1
V: TRBV29-1
DNA: TGCAGCGTTGGGCAGACAGGGGCCACTAATGAAAAACTGTTTTTT
CDR3: CSVGQTGATNEKLFF

size: once
J: TRBJ2-3
D: TRBD2
V: TRBV2
DNA: TGTGCCAGCAGTGAAGTGGGAGGGCCCGAGGATACGCAGTATTTT
CDR3: CASSEVGGPEDTQYF

size: -
J: TRBJ2-2
D: -
V: TRBV27
DNA: TGTGCCAGCAGTTTTCGTCGGAACACCGGGGAGCTGTTTTTT
CDR3: CASSFRRNTGELFF

size: -
J: TRBJ1-2
D: -
V: TRBV18
DNA: TGTGCCAGCTCAACAACACAGGGCACCACCGGCTACACCTTC
CDR3: CASSTTQGTTGYTF

size: once
J: TRBJ2-1
D: -
V: TRBV2
DNA: TGTGCCAGCAGCGTTACTAGCCTAAACACCTACAATGAGCAGTTCTTC
CDR3: CASSVTSLNTYNEQFF

size: -
J: TRBJ1-1
D: -
V: TRBV30
DNA: TGTGCCTGGACCCCCCTCCGACAGAGCGCCGAAGCTTTCTTT
CDR3: CAWTPLRQSAEAFF

size: -
J: TRBJ1-2
D: -
V: TRBV29-1
DNA: TGCAGCGTTGAATCCGGGGAGGGTAGCTATGGCTACACCTTC
CDR3: CSVESGEGSYGYTF

size: -
J: TRBJ2-4
D: -
V: TRBV18
DNA: TGTGCCAGCTCACCAAGCCTCGGGGTAGCCAAAAACATTCAGTACTTC
CDR3: CASSPSLGVAKNIQYF

size: -
J: TRBJ2-2
D: -
V: TRBV19
DNA: TGTGCCAGTAGTATCAGCTCAGGGGAAGTCACCGGGGAGCTGTTTTTT
CDR3: CASSISSGEVTGELFF

size: few
J: TRBJ2-2
D: TRBD2
V: TRBV29-1
DNA: TGCAGCGCTACAACGGGACTAGCGAACACCGGGGAGCTGTTTTTT
CDR3: CSATTGLANTGELFF

size: few
J: TRBJ2-7
D: TRBD1
V: TRBV19
DNA: TGTGCCAGTGGGACAGGCGACTTTGTGCAGTACTTC
CDR3: CASGTGDFVQYF

size: -
J: TRBJ2-7
D: -
V: TRBV27
DNA: TGTGCCAGCACTTCAGTACAGGGTTTAGACGAGCAGTACTTC
CDR3: CASTSVQGLDEQYF

size: few
J: TRBJ2-2
D: -
V: TRBV7-3
DNA: TGTGCCAGCAGCCCCCGGGGGGCAGGGGAGCTGTTTTTT
CDR3: CASSPRGAGELFF

size: -
J: TRBJ1-1
D: TRBD1
V: TRBV29-1
DNA: TGCAGCTATAGGACAGGGGAGAACACTGAAGCTTTCTTT
CDR3: CSYRTGENTEAFF

size: few
J: TRBJ2-3
D: -
V: TRBV13
DNA: TGTGCCAGCAGCCCAAGGCCGCGGGCAGATACGCAGTATTTT
CDR3: CASSPRPRADTQYF

size: once
J: TRBJ2-1
D: TRBD2
V: TRBV7-2
DNA: TGTGCCAGCAGCTTAGAACTAGCGGGGTATACCTACAATGAGCAGTTCTTC
CDR3: CASSLELAGYTYNEQFF

size: -
J: TRBJ2-7
D: TRBD2
V: TRBV3-1/TRBV3-2
DNA: TGTGCCAGCAGCCCCACGGGAGGCGAGCAGTACTTC
CDR3: CASSPTGGEQYF

size: -
J: TRBJ2-5
D: TRBD2
V: TRBV27
DNA: TGTGCCAGCAGCTTACTTAGCGGGGGGGCTTCAGAGACCCAGTACTTC
CDR3: CASSLLSGGASETQYF